The present TCR beta chain was sequenced within a study of T cells in Graves' hyperthyroidism and ophthalmopathy. Study-wide results and caveats: A model using 13 V-J features told ophthalmopathy apart from stable hyperthyroidism.

This clonotype was counted many times. Its antigen is unidentified. CDR1 and CDR2 (germline): SQVTM, ANQGSEA. V lost 1 base to trimming and J lost 3 bases, with 12 bases between them. The CDR3 is made up of 15 amino acids. The investigators amplified TCR beta CDR3 regions from RNA transcripts. During a first-round RT-PCR of the TCR CDR3, the HTBI primer set was used. Via MiXCR, TCRdb re-called the multiplex PCR reads, giving one row per CDR3 protein. The sample includes under 200,000 distinct CDR3 sequences, 9.4% of them seen just once. Patients showing uncontrolled infection, other autoimmune disease, pregnancy or lactation were ineligible. Any symptoms of ophthalmopathy came after the first hyperthyroidism diagnosis, from which the blood sample dates.

The sequence was collected from a woman in her late teens or twenties with Graves' hyperthyroidism that later progressed to Graves' ophthalmopathy. Sequenced sample: blood. The gene calls are TRBV29-1 and TRBJ2-2, with D uncertain. In DNA, the CDR3 is TGCAGCGTTGAAGGGCAGGATGAGGACACCGGGGAGCTGTTTTTT. Translation: CSVEGQDEDTGELFF.